A single sample gave rise to the 29 T cell receptor beta chains below, sequenced in a study of Graves' ophthalmopathy and Graves' hyperthyroidism. Amplification from RNA transcripts yielded the TCR beta CDR3 regions. Investigators did first-round RT-PCR with HTBI primers, then second-round multiplex PCR. MiXCR was run by TCRdb on the multiplex PCR reads, yielding one entry per CDR3 protein. The table has around 1.1 million distinct CDR3 sequences, less than 45% seen once. The sample was peripheral blood or thyroid tissue (not recorded which). These receptors all stem from an adult man with Graves' hyperthyroidism.

This clonotype has a count of ten or more. A much larger clone sits a single nucleotide away, making a read error possible. The chain joins TRBV29-1 to TRBJ2-7; possible D gene TRBD1, 6 bases. The CDR3 sequence is 13 residues long. V was shortened by 6 bases and J by 7 bases, with 19 bases between the two germline ends. Looked up from germline, CDR1 is SQVTM and CDR2 is ANQGSEA. The CDR3 here is CSVQIGGTGEQYF. The CDR3 coding sequence is TGCAGCGTACAGATAGGGGGTACGGGGGAGCAGTACTTC.

This clonotype was seen at least ten times. This CDR3 reads CASSLGVTGQETQYF. The CDR3 nucleotides read TGTGCCAGCAGCTTAGGTGTGACAGGTCAAGAGACCCAGTACTTC. The chain combines TRBV11-2 with TRBJ2-5, with a tentative D call TRBD1 (6 bases). The CDR3 covers 15 residues. Deletions cut 1 base from V and 2 bases from J, with 11 bases between. Germline CDR1 reads SGHAT; CDR2 reads FQNNGV. Complete variable domain (other parts from reference TRBV11-2 and TRBJ2-5): EAGVAQSPRYKIIEKRQSVAFWCNPISGHATLYWYQQILGQGPKLLIQFQNNGVVDDSQLPKDRFSAERLKGVDSTLKIQPAKLEDSAVYLCASSLGVTGQETQYFGPGTRLLVL.

This rearrangement joins TRBV19 to TRBJ1-2, with D unclear. V was shortened by 5 bases and J by 5 bases, with 6 bases between the two germline ends. Germline V lookup: CDR1 LNHDA, CDR2 SQIVND (reference sequence). The CDR3 covers 11 residues. CDR3 coding DNA: TGTGCCAGTAGTCCGACATATGGCTACACCTTC. Translated, it gives CASSPTYGYTF.

Comment on this clonotype: Sequence at one end of the junction differs from germline and may be a read error. The chain employs TRBV15 and TRBJ1-1, with D unclear. This CDR3 has 14 amino acids. Germline CDR1 LNHNV, CDR2 YYDKDF (reference sequence). CDR3: CATSRAAMNTEAFF. The CDR3 bases are TGTGCCACCAGCAGAGCTGCCATGAACACTGAAGCCTTCTTT.

The V gene is TRBV20-1, the J gene TRBJ2-5; D not resolved. This CDR3 comprises 16 residues. Trimming removed 0 bases from V and 5 bases from J, with 19 bases in between. Per germline, CDR1 DFQATT and CDR2 SNEGSKA (reference sequence). CDR3 coding DNA: TGCAGTGCTAGAGAAACCAGCCGCCTTACGTCGGAGACCCAGTACTTC. Encoded protein: CSARETSRLTSETQYF.

This clonotype has a single count. The V gene is TRBV6-6, the J gene TRBJ1-1; 9 bases fit TRBD1. The CDR3 spans 14 residues. After removal of 4 bases from V and 8 bases from J, the junction contained 8 bases not matched to a gene. Germline V gene lookup returns CDR1 MNHNY and CDR2 SVGAGI (reference sequence). CDR3 nucleotides: TGTGCCAGCAGTTCGGGACAGGGATTGGGAGAAGCTTTCTTT. Translation gives CASSSGQGLGEAFF.

CDR3 nucleotide sequence: TGCGCCAGCAGCCAAGATAAGGCAGTCTCCTACGAGCAGTACTTC. This encodes CASSQDKAVSYEQYF. This chain connects TRBV4-3 to TRBJ2-7; D gene uncertain. CDR1 is LGHNA and CDR2 is YSLEER in the germline V gene. This CDR3 is 15 amino acids long. V was clipped by 0 bases and J by 0 bases, with 9 bases between them.

This clonotype was counted at least ten times. The chain is built from TRBV19 and TRBJ2-5; TRBD1 agrees at 10 bases. CDR3 length: 16 residues. After removal of 5 bases from V and 6 bases from J, the junction contained 12 bases not matched to a gene. Germline V gives CDR1 LNHDA, CDR2 SQIVND (reference sequence). CDR3 in amino acids: CASSSMGDRGRKTQYF. The CDR3 nucleotides are TGTGCCAGTAGTTCAATGGGGGACAGGGGTCGGAAGACCCAGTACTTC.

This chain connects TRBV29-1 to TRBJ1-1, with a tentative D call TRBD1 (5 bases). The germline gives CDR1 SQVTM, CDR2 ANQGSEA. This CDR3 region has 13 residues. Trimming stripped 6 bases from V and 4 bases from J, with 15 bases between. CDR3 nucleotide sequence: TGCAGCGTCCGGGACGGGGGGGGCACTGAAGCTTTCTTT. As protein: CSVRDGGGTEAFF.

This clonotype was seen a few times. The J gene is TRBJ1-5, the V gene TRBV30; 7 bases match TRBD1. This CDR3 spans 13 amino acids. The V and J ends lost 5 bases and 7 bases, in that order; junction bases with no gene match: 8. Germline V gene lookup returns CDR1 GTSNPN and CDR2 SVGIG (reference sequence). CDR3 region: CAWDRDIGQPQHF. For the CDR3, the DNA is TGTGCCTGGGACAGGGATATTGGGCAGCCCCAGCATTTT.

This clonotype occurred many times. The chain joins TRBV7-2 to TRBJ2-7; TRBD1 matches 7 bases. Trimming cost V 3 bases and J 0 bases; bases outside gene matches: 5. The germline V gene encodes CDR1 SGHTA and CDR2 FQGNSA. CDR3 length: 15 amino acids. The CDR3 nucleotides read TGTGCCAGCAGCTTGACAGGGTGGAGCTCCTACGAGCAGTACTTC. This translates into CASSLTGWSSYEQYF.

The J gene is TRBJ1-4, the V gene TRBV7-2, with a tentative D call TRBD1 (5 bases). Germline-derived CDR1 and CDR2 are SGHTA and FQGNSA. With 1 base removed from V and 14 bases from J, the gap between germline ends came to 23 bases. CDR3 size: 16 residues. The CDR3 sequence: CASSLVGISNEKGLFF. The CDR3 coding sequence is TGTGCCAGCAGCTTAGTGGGAATATCTAATGAAAAGGGGCTGTTTTTT.

The sample holds many counts of this clonotype. The chain joins TRBV12-3 or TRBV12-4 to TRBJ2-7; maybe TRBD2 (5 bases). This CDR3 spans 13 amino acids. Trimming took 3 bases from V and 4 from J, leaving 10 bases between them. The DNA of the CDR3 is TGTGCCAGCAGTTTTAGATGGACTTACGAGCAGTACTTC. It is translated as CASSFRWTYEQYF.

This rearrangement joins TRBV9 to TRBJ2-7; a weak D match, TRBD2 (7 bases). The germline gives CDR1 SGDLS, CDR2 YYNGEE. V was cut by 4 bases and J by 7 bases, with 21 bases left in between. The CDR3 has 15 residues. The DNA of the CDR3 is TGTGCCAGCAGCTTAGGGGGGGGCCGACATTGGGAGCAGTACTTC. Amino acid sequence: CASSLGGGRHWEQYF.

In this sample, this clonotype turned up many times. The gene calls are TRBV20-1 and TRBJ1-5; TRBD1 might be the D (5 bases). The CDR3 spans 13 residues. Trimming took 6 bases from V and 7 from J, leaving 16 bases between them. Germline CDR1 DFQATT, CDR2 SNEGSKA (reference sequence). CDR3 sequence reads: CSAGPGHDQPQHF. In DNA form, the CDR3 reads TGCAGTGCCGGCCCAGGGCATGACCAGCCCCAGCATTTT.

Concerning this clonotype: Since a much larger clone is just one base distant, this may be a read error. V usage is TRBV13 and J usage is TRBJ1-1; D is possibly TRBD1 (5 bases). Germline-derived CDR1 and CDR2 are PRHDT and FYEKMQ (reference sequence). The CDR3 loop spans 16 amino acids. V was pared by 2 bases and J by 3 bases, with 16 bases between. In nucleotides, the CDR3 is TGTGCCAGCAGCTTAAGTGGCAGGGCGTCATACACTGAAGCTTTCTTT. It yields the protein CASSLSGRASYTEAFF.

Concerning this clonotype itself: The conserved phenylalanine or tryptophan is not found at the CDR3 terminus, so this likely reflects a read error. No DNA is shown, since the ends of the CDR3 on it are uncertain; the CDR3 is the one TCRdb lists. The rearrangement uses TRBV2 and TRBJ1-6. The germline V gene encodes CDR1 SNHLY and CDR2 FYNNEI. The CDR3 totals 8 residues, both ends included. CDR3 amino acids: CASSEVAS.

In this sample, this clonotype turned up many times. The chain uses TRBV7-9 and TRBJ1-2, with D perhaps TRBD1 (6 bases). This CDR3 has 14 residues. Germline CDR1 and CDR2: SEHNR and FQNEAQ (reference sequence). V dropped 5 bases and J dropped 4 bases, with 14 bases sitting between them. Written as DNA, the CDR3 is TGTGCCAGCAGCCCACAGGGCTCCTTCTATGGCTACACCTTC. This codes for CASSPQGSFYGYTF.

This clonotype was detected a few times. The junction departs from the called germline gene at one end, perhaps through a read error. Here the CDR3 reads CASRSGTAQEAQYF. As DNA, the CDR3 is TGTGCCAGCAGGTCTGGGACAGCCCAAGAGGCCCAGTACTTC. The chain couples TRBV7-8 to TRBJ2-5, with TRBD1 identical over 7 bases. Germline-derived CDR1 and CDR2 are SGHVS and FQNEAQ. The CDR3 is 14 residues long.

This clonotype occurred many times. The chain links TRBV2 to TRBJ1-1, with D unclear. The CDR3 has 13 amino acids. From germline, CDR1 is SNHLY and CDR2 FYNNEI. V shed 1 base and J shed 1 base, with 4 bases lying between them. The CDR3 DNA is TGTGCCAGCAGTGAAGTGGAGAACACTGAAGCTTTCTTT. Translated: CASSEVENTEAFF.

This clonotype was picked up a small number of times. The V and J genes are TRBV7-8 and TRBJ2-7, with D perhaps assigned TRBD1 or TRBD2 (5 bases each). V was cut by 5 bases and J by 5 bases, with 19 bases left in between. The CDR3 length is 15 residues. Per germline, CDR1 SGHVS and CDR2 FQNEAQ. The CDR3 coding sequence is TGTGCCAGCAGCCCCGACGGGACGCCCCCCAACGAGCAGTACTTC. This sequence encodes CASSPDGTPPNEQYF.

This clonotype has at least ten counts. V usage is TRBV20-1 and J usage is TRBJ2-7, with a weak D call TRBD2 (5 bases). V lost 3 bases and J 6 bases, leaving 21 bases between the germline ends. Germline loops: CDR1 DFQATT, CDR2 SNEGSKA (reference sequence). The CDR3 runs 15 residues. In nucleotides, the CDR3 is TGCAGTGCTAGGTTTGAGGGCCAGTCGGTTGGCGAGCAGTACTTC. Amino acid sequence: CSARFEGQSVGEQYF.

V and J are TRBV9 and TRBJ2-7; no clear D. This CDR3 comprises 14 residues. The germline V and J ends were trimmed by 5 bases and 4 bases, with 16 bases remaining between them. Germline lookup yields CDR1 SGDLS and CDR2 YYNGEE. CDR3 nucleotide sequence: TGTGCCAGCAGTTTGGGTTCCTCGGCGTACGAGCAGTACTTC. It translates to CASSLGSSAYEQYF.

As regards this clonotype: An end of the junction differs from the germline gene, which may be a read error. The chain is built from TRBV7-2 and TRBJ2-5; D possibly corresponds to TRBD2 (7 bases). Germline loops: CDR1 SGHTA, CDR2 FQGNSA. CDR3 length: 16 amino acids. The CDR3 DNA follows: TGTGCCGGCAGCCCTCTGCGCGGGGGCTACCAAGAGACCCAGTACTTC. Translation: CAGSPLRGGYQETQYF.

Ten or more counts support this clonotype. The rearrangement joins TRBV12-3 or TRBV12-4 to TRBJ1-5; possibly TRBD1 for D (6 bases). The CDR3 is 14 residues long. The V end was cut by 9 bases, the J end by 2 bases, with 14 bases between. Here the CDR3 DNA reads TGTGCCAGGACGAACAGGGCGGGCAATCAGCCCCAGCATTTT. Its protein product is CARTNRAGNQPQHF.

This clonotype was counted only a few times. At one boundary the junction diverges from the germline segment, which might be a read error. V and J are TRBV5-1 and TRBJ2-5; 11 bases are a match to TRBD2. The CDR3 runs to 15 residues. Germline loops: CDR1 SGHRS, CDR2 YFSETQ. The CDR3 nucleotides are TGTGCCAGCAGTACTAGCGGGGGTTTGGGAGAGACCCAGTACTTC. Encoded protein: CASSTSGGLGETQYF.

V and J are TRBV20-1 and TRBJ2-2, with 7 bases matching TRBD1. V trimming: 3 bases; J trimming: 4 bases; junction bases outside the gene matches: 8. Germline loops: CDR1 DFQATT, CDR2 SNEGSKA (reference sequence). The CDR3 contains 15 residues. CDR3 protein: CSARATTGITGELFF. Here the CDR3 DNA reads TGCAGTGCTAGGGCTACGACAGGGATCACCGGGGAGCTGTTTTTT.

In this sample, this clonotype turned up many times. The rearrangement links TRBV29-1 to TRBJ1-2; no clear D gene. Trimming pared 0 bases from V and 4 bases from J, leaving 12 bases between. The CDR3 extends over 14 amino acids. CDR1 and CDR2 (germline): SQVTM, ANQGSEA. In nucleotides, the CDR3 is TGCAGCGTTGAAGACCCACCTCCACTCTATGGCTACACCTTC. It translates to CSVEDPPPLYGYTF. Filled out from reference TRBV29-1 and TRBJ1-2, the complete variable domain reads SAVISQKPSRDICQRGTSLTIQCQVDSQVTMMFWYRQQPGQSLTLIATANQGSEATYESGFVIDKFPISRPNLTFSTLTVSNMSPEDSSIYLCSVEDPPPLYGYTFGSGTRLTVV.

V is TRBV7-8 and J is TRBJ2-5, with D perhaps matching TRBD1 (5 bases). Trimming took 11 bases from V and 0 from J, leaving 13 bases between them. Germline assignment: CDR1 SGHVS and CDR2 FQNEAQ. The CDR3 totals 13 residues. CDR3 DNA: TGTGCCTGGAGTACAGGATACCAAGAGACCCAGTACTTC. It specifies CAWSTGYQETQYF.